The 3 T cell receptor beta chains in this list originate from one sample, sequenced in a study of CD8+CD57+ T cells in acquired aplastic anemia. TCR beta VDJ combinations and CDR3 sequences were profiled from genomic DNA. Each CDR3 protein is one row after TCRdb ran MiXCR on the reads. The sample has more than 150,000 distinct CDR3 sequences; almost 50% are singletons. The authors sequenced patients whose flow cytometry had shown CD8+CD57+ cell expansion. Sequencing was done on a sample of sorted CD4+, CD8+, or CD8+CD57+ T cells (not recorded which) from PBMCs. The receptors here all came from a human donor with aplastic anemia.

This clonotype was detected only a few times. A clone one base away is much larger, so this may be a read error. This chain connects TRBV9 to TRBJ2-5; D is ambiguous. Germline loops: CDR1 SGDLS, CDR2 YYNGEE. CDR3 length equals 15 residues. This chain's CDR3 is CASMNRRRPQGTQYF. DNA for the CDR3: TGTGCCAGCATGAACCGAAGACGGCCCCAAGGGACCCAGTACTTC.

This clonotype was picked up a small number of times. Just one base apart from a much larger clone, this may be a read error. V is TRBV11-1 and J is TRBJ1-3; TRBD1 agrees at 7 bases. The CDR3 contains 16 residues. V gave up 2 bases and J gave up 5 bases; unmatched junction bases: 9. Germline loops: CDR1 SGHAT, CDR2 FQDESV (reference sequence). CDR3 sequence: CASSLQGTDERNTIYF. In DNA, the CDR3 is TGTGCCAGCAGCTTACAGGGGACAGACGAACGAAACACCATATATTTT. Filled out from reference TRBV11-1 and TRBJ1-3, the complete variable domain reads EAEVAQSPRYKITEKSQAVAFWCDPISGHATLYWYRQILGQGPELLVQFQDESVVDDSQLPKDRFSAERLKGVDSTLKIQPAELGDSAMYLCASSLQGTDERNTIYFGEGSWLTVV.

The sample holds many counts of this clonotype. The chain carries TRBV9 and TRBJ2-1; 8 positions agree with TRBD2. V lost 3 bases, J lost 4 bases, and 3 bases stayed unmatched. The CDR3 runs 14 residues. Germline CDR1 SGDLS, CDR2 YYNGEE. The CDR3 nucleotides read TGTGCCAGCAGCGGGACTAGCCAGTACAATGAGCAGTTCTTC. Translated: CASSGTSQYNEQFF.